These 3 T cell receptor beta chains were all obtained from the same sample, sequenced in a study of T cell responses to AZD1222 COVID-19 vaccine (dated by TCRdb to the early 2020s). The intended sense of this specimen's time point label: baseline before first vaccination. Library construction relied on the immunoSEQ multiplex PCR assay. Imported from immuneACCESS, the table was reduced by TCRdb to in-frame sequences with V and J called. These copies leave out some clones; in studies compared against another copy, an unresolved V gene accounts for under half, and the cause of the remainder is not known. This sample lists about 150,000 clones; more than 85% were detected once. The top ten clones comprise 7.5% to 9.5% of the sample. Material: peripheral blood, obtained on day 0 of AZD1222 vaccination. The receptors originated from an adult in good health.

The chain carries TRBV30 and TRBJ1-2; D remains unclear. Germline V gene data show CDR1 as GTSNPN and CDR2 as SVGIG (reference sequence). The CDR3 is made up of 11 amino acids. V dropped 1 base and J dropped 8 bases, with 8 bases sitting between them. The CDR3 sequence is CAWSATPGYTF. CDR3 bases: TGTGCCTGGAGTGCCACACCCGGCTACACCTTC.

The genes are TRBV7-2 and TRBJ1-1, with D tentatively TRBD1 (6 bases). This CDR3 is built from 15 residues. In germline, CDR1 is SGHTA, CDR2 FQGNSA. Trimming shortened V by 4 bases and J by 4 bases, and 16 bases separated the two germline ends. The CDR3 spells CASSSHDRLGTEAFF. The CDR3 DNA follows: TGTGCCAGCAGCTCCCACGACAGGCTGGGCACTGAAGCTTTCTTT.

The chain joins TRBV27 to TRBJ1-5, with 10 positions matching TRBD1. CDR3 length: 15 residues. Per germline, CDR1 MNHEY and CDR2 SMNVEV (reference sequence). Trimming took 5 bases from V and 6 from J; bases not matched to a gene: 7. The CDR3 DNA reads TGTGCCAGCAGTCCCCGGGACAGGGGAGGTCAGCCCCAGCATTTT. It is translated as CASSPRDRGGQPQHF.